These T cell receptor beta chains were read from a single sample in a study of response to subunit inactivated influenza vaccine. Each CDR3 protein gets one entry after TCRdb re-called the RT-PCR reads with MiXCR. The table shows around 570,000 distinct CDR3 sequences, with under 9% occurring only once. Sequenced here: PBMCs from blood, sampled about 24 months after vaccination. The receptors derive from a man aged 45 to 70 who received an inactivated influenza vaccine. Each CDR3 is given with its conserved first and last residue. Each record gives: V gene, clone size, J gene, D gene, CDR3 protein, CDR3 DNA. A D gene is named only where the DNA matches it firmly. Part of the rows lack a size; the others show once, few, many or a class for expanded clones.

V: TRBV10-3; size: few; J: TRBJ2-5; D: .; CDR3: CAISEAGGDKTQYF; DNA: TGTGCCATCAGTGAGGCTGGAGGGGATAAGACCCAGTACTTC
V: TRBV10-3; size: many; J: TRBJ2-1; D: TRBD1; CDR3: CAISSPGQSYNEQFF; DNA: TGTGCCATCAGTTCCCCGGGACAGTCCTACAATGAGCAGTTCTTC
V: TRBV20-1; size: few; J: TRBJ1-4; D: .; CDR3: CSARDRGLGEKLFF; DNA: TGCAGTGCTAGAGACAGGGGTTTAGGTGAAAAACTGTTTTTT
V: TRBV6-1; size: .; J: TRBJ2-1; D: TRBD2; CDR3: CASSDLAGHNEQFF; DNA: TGTGCCAGCAGTGACCTAGCGGGGCACAATGAGCAGTTCTTC
V: TRBV12-3/TRBV12-4; size: .; J: TRBJ2-1; D: .; CDR3: CASSPMTGRGNDEQFF; DNA: TGTGCCAGCAGTCCCATGACAGGAAGGGGAAACGATGAGCAGTTCTTC
V: TRBV11-1; size: .; J: TRBJ2-7; D: .; CDR3: CASSLGSSAMYEQYF; DNA: TGTGCCAGCAGCTTAGGTTCTAGCGCCATGTACGAGCAGTACTTC
V: TRBV28; size: many; J: TRBJ1-4; D: TRBD1; CDR3: CASSAFGRGYSTNEKLFF; DNA: TGTGCCAGCAGTGCTTTCGGCAGGGGGTATTCAACTAATGAAAAACTGTTTTTT
V: TRBV7-8; size: many; J: TRBJ2-5; D: .; CDR3: CASSLVVRETQYF; DNA: TGTGCCAGCAGCTTAGTTGTCCGAGAGACCCAGTACTTC
V: TRBV29-1; size: few; J: TRBJ2-3; D: TRBD2; CDR3: CSVEDLGGLAGTQYF; DNA: TGCAGCGTTGAAGATCTTGGTGGTCTAGCGGGTACGCAGTATTTT
V: TRBV4-2; size: .; J: TRBJ2-1; D: TRBD2; CDR3: CASSQDRTVAGAHEQFF; DNA: TGTGCCAGCAGCCAAGATCGGACGGTAGCGGGAGCCCATGAGCAGTTCTTC
V: TRBV5-5; size: .; J: TRBJ2-4; D: .; CDR3: CASSFLRENIQYF; DNA: TGTGCCAGCAGCTTTCTCAGGGAAAACATTCAGTACTTC
V: TRBV4-3; size: .; J: TRBJ2-1; D: .; CDR3: CASSHLGGFTGSDNNEQFF; DNA: TGCGCCAGCAGCCACCTTGGTGGGTTTACGGGTAGCGATAACAATGAGCAGTTCTTC
V: TRBV10-3; size: .; J: TRBJ1-2; D: .; CDR3: CAISEGGNNYGYTF; DNA: TGTGCCATCAGTGAGGGCGGGAATAACTATGGCTACACCTTC
V: TRBV6-2/TRBV6-3; size: many; J: TRBJ1-4; D: TRBD1; CDR3: CASSLNRGEKLFF; DNA: TGTGCCAGCAGCCTGAACAGGGGTGAAAAACTGTTTTTT
V: TRBV5-1; size: many; J: TRBJ2-1; D: TRBD2; CDR3: CASSPRTSGHYNEQFF; DNA: TGCGCCAGCAGTCCACGGACTAGCGGGCACTACAATGAGCAGTTCTTC
V: TRBV5-6; size: many; J: TRBJ2-7; D: .; CDR3: CASSLLQGGFYEQYF; DNA: TGTGCCAGCAGCTTGTTACAGGGAGGATTCTACGAGCAGTACTTC
V: TRBV28; size: few; J: TRBJ2-7; D: .; CDR3: CATSLGSDSYEQYF; DNA: TGTGCCACCTCATTGGGGTCCGACTCCTACGAGCAGTACTTC
V: TRBV7-2; size: .; J: TRBJ2-1; D: .; CDR3: CASTLRAGEQFF; DNA: TGTGCCAGCACCCTACGGGCTGGTGAGCAGTTCTTC
V: TRBV7-2; size: .; J: TRBJ1-6; D: .; CDR3: CASSLEAPLHF; DNA: TGTGCCAGCAGCTTAGAAGCCCCCCTCCACTTT
V: TRBV6-1; size: few; J: TRBJ2-1; D: TRBD2; CDR3: CASSKSSGTRPYNEQFF; DNA: TGTGCCAGCAGTAAAAGCTCCGGGACTAGGCCCTACAATGAGCAGTTCTTC
V: TRBV7-2; size: few; J: TRBJ1-2; D: .; CDR3: CASSLGQGKGYTF; DNA: TGTGCCAGCAGCCTAGGTCAGGGGAAGGGCTACACCTTC
V: TRBV3-1; size: .; J: TRBJ2-1; D: .; CDR3: CACSQQMTGASYNEQFF; DNA: TGTGCCTGCAGCCAGCAGATGACTGGGGCTTCCTACAATGAGCAGTTCTTC